These 24 T cell receptor beta chains share one sample of origin, sequenced in a study of T cell repertoires in cytomegalovirus infection. The antigens for these receptors are not known. TCRdb re-called the reads with MiXCR, one entry per CDR3 protein. The repertoire holds some 500,000 distinct CDR3 sequences, with roughly 42% as singletons. Sample: cultured PBMCs, taken from culture after CMV antigen stimulation. The receptors originated from a human donor in good health (CMV status not recorded). Some clones in this sample may be carry-over from other donors' samples.

The chain carries TRBV6-6 and TRBJ2-7; either TRBD1 or TRBD2 may fit D (6 bases each). This CDR3 spans 16 amino acids. The V and J ends lost 7 bases and 0 bases respectively, with 19 bases between them. The germline CDR1 and CDR2 sequences are MNHNY and SVGAGI (reference sequence). The CDR3 spells CASNQEGGRSSYEQYF. DNA of the CDR3: TGTGCCAGCAACCAAGAGGGGGGTCGGAGCTCCTACGAGCAGTACTTC.

J is TRBJ2-7 and V is TRBV7-9; D may be TRBD1 (5 bases). The CDR3 is 12 residues long. The V gene lost 4 bases and the J gene lost 2 bases, with 6 bases spanning the gap. CDR1 SEHNR and CDR2 FQNEAQ come from the germline V gene (reference sequence). The CDR3 DNA is TGTGCCAGCAGCTCCAGGGCCTACGAGCAGTACTTC. It codes for CASSSRAYEQYF.

This chain links TRBV5-8 with TRBJ1-4; no definite D call. With 1 base removed from V and 7 bases from J, the gap between germline ends came to 11 bases. This CDR3 spans 14 amino acids. In germline, CDR1 is SGHTS, CDR2 YDEGEE. CDR3 sequence: CASSLLPISEKLFF. CDR3 sequence (DNA): TGTGCCAGCAGCTTGCTGCCCATAAGTGAAAAACTGTTTTTT.

This rearrangement joins TRBV7-8 to TRBJ2-1, with 12 nucleotides matching TRBD2. CDR1 and CDR2 (germline): SGHVS, FQNEAQ. The CDR3 has 15 amino acids. Germline trimming cut 5 bases from V and 7 bases from J; bases unmatched to any gene: 6. The DNA of the CDR3 is TGTGCCAGCAGCAAAAGTGGGACTAGCGGGAATGAGCAGTTCTTC. Its translation: CASSKSGTSGNEQFF.

This sequence joins TRBV12-3 or TRBV12-4 and TRBJ1-5; D might be TRBD1 (5 bases). Trimming cost V 7 bases and J 6 bases, with 19 bases left between them. This CDR3 has 15 residues. CDR3 sequence reads: CASTPGRRAGQPQHF. For the CDR3, the DNA is TGTGCCAGCACCCCAGGGAGGAGGGCCGGTCAGCCCCAGCATTTT.

V is TRBV12-3 or TRBV12-4 and J is TRBJ2-3; D assignment may be TRBD1 or TRBD2 (5 bases each). The CDR3 contains 13 residues. V shed 5 bases and J shed 4 bases, with 10 bases lying between them. The CDR3 sequence is CASSPWGSDTQYF. The CDR3 DNA is TGTGCCAGCAGTCCCTGGGGGTCAGATACGCAGTATTTT.

The rearrangement links TRBV6-1 to TRBJ1-4; D is uncertain. Trimming removed 8 bases at V and 4 bases at J, with 14 bases between. The length of the CDR3 is 14 residues. Germline CDR1 MNHNS, CDR2 SASEGT. The DNA for the CDR3 is TGTGCCAGCCGCGTGGACGGATATAATGAAAAACTGTTTTTT. This translates into CASRVDGYNEKLFF.

This chain links TRBV7-8 with TRBJ2-2, with 9 bases lining up with TRBD2. Trimming removed 2 bases from V and 7 bases from J; junction bases left unmatched: 5. The germline V gene encodes CDR1 SGHVS and CDR2 FQNEAQ. The CDR3 spans 15 residues. CDR3 loop: CASSLLAGWHGELFF. The DNA of the CDR3 is TGTGCCAGCAGCTTACTAGCGGGATGGCACGGGGAGCTGTTTTTT.

The J gene is TRBJ1-5, the V gene TRBV19; 10 bases line up with TRBD1. Germline CDR1 is LNHDA and CDR2 is SQIVND (reference sequence). The CDR3 covers 17 residues. V lost 4 bases to trimming and J lost 0 bases; unmatched junction nucleotides: 6. The CDR3 DNA is TGTGCCAGTAGTACTCCGGGACAGGGGTTTAGCAATCAGCCCCAGCATTTT. Protein sequence: CASSTPGQGFSNQPQHF.

V gene TRBV7-2 combines with J gene TRBJ2-3; D is ambiguous. The V gene lost 0 bases and the J gene lost 2 bases, with 18 bases spanning the gap. This CDR3 comprises 18 residues. CDR1 and CDR2 (germline): SGHTA, FQGNSA. The CDR3 is CASSLALSADPLTDTQYF. DNA of the CDR3: TGTGCCAGCAGCTTAGCGTTATCGGCGGACCCTCTCACAGATACGCAGTATTTT.

This clonotype has at least ten counts. The chain uses TRBV7-2 and TRBJ1-6, with D perhaps TRBD1 (6 bases). Germline CDR1 is SGHTA and CDR2 is FQGNSA. The CDR3 runs to 16 residues. V lost 6 bases to trimming and J lost 10 bases, with 22 bases between them. The CDR3 here is CASSLSTGTVQSPLHF. The CDR3 DNA reads as TGTGCCAGCAGTCTTTCTACAGGGACGGTGCAATCACCCCTCCACTTT.

A few counts support this clonotype. The CDR3 sequence: CASAGASGGGETQYF. The CDR3 DNA is TGTGCCAGCGCCGGGGCTAGCGGTGGTGGAGAGACCCAGTACTTC. This sequence joins TRBV2 and TRBJ2-5, with 7 positions matching TRBD2. J lost 4 bases, V lost 8 bases, and 13 bases had no gene match. CDR1 and CDR2 from the germline V gene are SNHLY and FYNNEI. The CDR3 runs to 15 residues.

This clonotype appeared a few times. The V call is TRBV6-5, the J call TRBJ2-3; the match to TRBD2 covers 9 bases. Germline lookup yields CDR1 MNHEY and CDR2 SVGAGI. V lost 4 bases and J lost 5; bases outside the gene matches: 10. This CDR3 has 16 residues. The CDR3 DNA is TGTGCCAGCAGTTTAATAGCGGGAGAACGGGTAGATACGCAGTATTTT. Translated, it gives CASSLIAGERVDTQYF.

The CDR3 nucleotides read TGTGCCAGCAGCCCAGGACTAGCGAGGAATGAGCAGTTCTTC. This translates into CASSPGLARNEQFF. The V call is TRBV12-3 or TRBV12-4, the J call TRBJ2-1; 9 bases align to TRBD2. This CDR3 has 14 amino acids. Germline trimming cut 6 bases from V and 7 bases from J; bases unmatched to any gene: 7.

The V and J genes are TRBV30 and TRBJ1-1; maybe TRBD1 (6 bases). The ends were cut back, 7 bases at V and 5 bases at J, with 17 bases in the middle. Germline assignment: CDR1 GTSNPN and CDR2 SVGIG (reference sequence). The CDR3 extends over 13 amino acids. CDR3 protein: CASDRGLGTEAFF. In DNA, the CDR3 is TGTGCCTCTGACCGGGGGCTGGGTACTGAAGCTTTCTTT.

The chain is built from TRBV6-2 or TRBV6-3 and TRBJ2-4, with D possibly TRBD2 on 7 matching bases. V dropped 6 bases and J dropped 11 bases, with 23 bases sitting between them. CDR1 is MNHEY, CDR2 SVGEGT, per germline. The CDR3 loop spans 15 amino acids. CDR3 DNA: TGTGCCAGCAGACCCGGACTCGGTAGGGGGGGTCTTCAGTACTTC. Amino acids: CASRPGLGRGGLQYF.

The chain couples TRBV20-1 to TRBJ1-4; D possibly corresponds to TRBD1 (5 bases). The germline V gene has CDR1 DFQATT and CDR2 SNEGSKA (reference sequence). Trimming removed 6 bases from V and 6 bases from J, with 14 bases in between. The CDR3 spans 13 residues. CDR3 bases: TGCAGTGCCCCCGGGACTCGAGATGAAAAACTGTTTTTT. Protein sequence: CSAPGTRDEKLFF.

V and J are TRBV11-2 and TRBJ1-2, with no clear D. Germline assignment: CDR1 SGHAT and CDR2 FQNNGV. The CDR3 totals 14 residues. V lost 5 bases, J lost 5 bases, and 15 bases lay in between. The CDR3 spells CASSQGPGGYGYTF. The CDR3 DNA reads TGTGCCAGCAGCCAAGGTCCAGGAGGGTATGGCTACACCTTC.

The chain recombines TRBV7-9 with TRBJ1-6; the D is unclear. V lost 5 bases, J lost 8 bases, and 7 bases lay in between. This CDR3 region has 12 residues. CDR1 and CDR2 from the germline V gene are SEHNR and FQNEAQ (reference sequence). This CDR3 reads CASSPSDSPLHF. In DNA, the CDR3 is TGTGCCAGCAGCCCCTCTGATTCACCCCTCCACTTT.

This rearrangement joins TRBV20-1 to TRBJ2-7; D might be TRBD2 (5 bases). CDR1 and CDR2 (germline): DFQATT, SNEGSKA (reference sequence). V lost 0 bases to trimming and J lost 0 bases, with 15 bases between them. The CDR3 runs 16 residues. CDR3 amino acids: CSARDGLAYLSYEQYF. CDR3 DNA sequence: TGCAGTGCTAGAGATGGTCTAGCCTACCTCTCCTACGAGCAGTACTTC.

This clonotype has at least ten counts. The J gene is TRBJ2-1, the V gene TRBV7-2; 12 bases align to TRBD2. J gave up 7 bases and V 5 bases, and 6 bases lay outside the gene matches. The CDR3 covers 15 residues. Germline CDR1 SGHTA, CDR2 FQGNSA. The CDR3 reads CASSPPSGGANEQFF. CDR3 in DNA: TGTGCCAGCAGCCCGCCTAGCGGGGGGGCAAATGAGCAGTTCTTC.

About this clonotype: One junction end disagrees with the germline gene, perhaps due to a read error. V usage is TRBV7-8 and J usage is TRBJ1-4; 7 nucleotides agree with TRBD1. The CDR3 loop spans 14 amino acids. Germline CDR1 is SGHVS and CDR2 is FQNEAQ. The CDR3 DNA is TGTGCCAGCAGCTGGGATGCAAGTGGGGACAGCCTGAATTTT. Translation: CASSWDASGDSLNF.

The J gene is TRBJ1-5, the V gene TRBV28; perhaps TRBD1 as D (5 bases). V was clipped by 3 bases and J by 5 bases, with 20 bases between them. The germline gives CDR1 MDHEN, CDR2 SYDVKM. The CDR3 consists of 17 residues. The DNA of the CDR3 is TGTGCCAGCAGTTTCCGACGGGACCGAGCTCGGTATCAGCCCCAGCATTTT. Translating gives CASSFRRDRARYQPQHF.

The V call is TRBV20-1, the J call TRBJ2-3; D ambiguous. V was clipped by 5 bases and J by 4 bases, with 16 bases between them. The CDR3 is 14 residues long. Looked up from germline, CDR1 is DFQATT and CDR2 is SNEGSKA (reference sequence). CDR3 protein: CSAPGEPRSDTQYF. The CDR3 region has the DNA TGCAGTGCTCCCGGCGAGCCCCGCTCAGATACGCAGTATTTT.